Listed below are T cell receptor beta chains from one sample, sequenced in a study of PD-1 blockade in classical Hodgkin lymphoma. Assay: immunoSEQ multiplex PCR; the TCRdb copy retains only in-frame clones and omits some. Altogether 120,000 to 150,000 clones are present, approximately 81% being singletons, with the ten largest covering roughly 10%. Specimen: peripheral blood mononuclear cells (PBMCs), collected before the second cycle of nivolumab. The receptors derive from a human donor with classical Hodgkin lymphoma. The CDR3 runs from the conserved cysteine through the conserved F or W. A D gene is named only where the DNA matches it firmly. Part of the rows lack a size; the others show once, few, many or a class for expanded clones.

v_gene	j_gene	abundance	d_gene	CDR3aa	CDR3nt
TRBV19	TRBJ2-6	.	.	CASSISHSGANVLTF	TGTGCCAGTAGTATTTCTCACTCTGGGGCCAACGTCCTGACTTTC
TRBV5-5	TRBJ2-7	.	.	CASRSGPTVTYEQYF	TGTGCCAGCAGGTCAGGGCCGACGGTTACTTACGAGCAGTACTTC
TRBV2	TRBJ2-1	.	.	CASRRSSSYNEQFF	TGTGCCAGCAGACGCTCGAGCTCCTACAATGAGCAGTTCTTC
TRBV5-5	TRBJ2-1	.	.	CASSQQTTAEQFF	TGTGCCAGCAGCCAACAGACCACCGCTGAGCAGTTCTTC
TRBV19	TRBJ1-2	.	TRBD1	CASNRPGQGRYGYTF	TGTGCCAGCAATCGACCGGGACAGGGAAGATACGGCTACACCTTC
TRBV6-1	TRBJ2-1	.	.	CASSGKGPDYNEQFF	TGTGCCAGCAGTGGGAAGGGGCCCGACTACAATGAGCAGTTCTTC
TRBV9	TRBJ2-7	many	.	CASSVGPATVGEQYF	TGTGCCAGCAGCGTAGGGCCAGCGACCGTAGGCGAGCAGTACTTC
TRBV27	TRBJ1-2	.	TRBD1	CASSLYATGMLGYTF	TGTGCCAGCAGTTTATACGCGACAGGGATGCTTGGCTACACCTTC
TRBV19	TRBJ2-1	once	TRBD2	CASSIWASGDYNEQFF	TGTGCCAGTAGTATTTGGGCTAGCGGGGACTACAATGAGCAGTTCTTC
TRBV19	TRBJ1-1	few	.	CASSIWNTEAFF	TGTGCCAGTAGTATATGGAACACTGAAGCTTTCTTT
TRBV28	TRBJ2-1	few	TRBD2	CASSLTSGTYNEQFF	TGTGCCAGCAGTTTGACTAGCGGGACCTACAATGAGCAGTTCTTC
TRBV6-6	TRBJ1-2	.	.	CASSYSTAAYYGYTF	TGTGCCAGCAGTTACTCAACGGCAGCGTACTATGGCTACACCTTC
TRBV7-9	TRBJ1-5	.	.	CASSPAGDQPQHF	TGTGCCAGCAGCCCCGCAGGCGACCAGCCCCAGCATTTT
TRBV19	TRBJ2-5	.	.	CASSIGGTYQETQYF	TGTGCCAGTAGTATTGGGGGGACTTACCAAGAGACCCAGTACTTC
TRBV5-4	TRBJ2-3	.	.	CASSLESYTDTQYF	TGTGCCAGCAGCTTGGAATCCTACACAGATACGCAGTATTTT
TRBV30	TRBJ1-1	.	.	CAWSLANTEAFF	TGTGCCTGGAGTTTGGCAAACACTGAAGCTTTCTTT
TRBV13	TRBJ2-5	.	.	CASSLSAEGWETQYF	TGTGCCAGCAGCTTAAGCGCGGAGGGTTGGGAGACCCAGTACTTC
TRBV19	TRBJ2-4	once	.	CASSTGNIQYF	TGTGCCAGTAGCACAGGGAACATTCAGTACTTC
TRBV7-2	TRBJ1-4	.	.	CASSLTQTNEKLFF	TGTGCCAGCAGCTTAACACAGACTAATGAAAAACTGTTTTTT
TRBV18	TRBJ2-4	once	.	CASSRRQILAKNIQYF	TGTGCCAGCTCACGCCGACAGATTCTAGCCAAAAACATTCAGTACTTC
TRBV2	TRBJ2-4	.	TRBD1	CASSGGGASKNIQYF	TGTGCCAGCAGTGGAGGGGGCGCCTCCAAAAACATTCAGTACTTC
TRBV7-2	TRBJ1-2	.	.	CASSFGNNYGYTF	TGTGCCAGCAGCTTCGGAAATAACTATGGCTACACCTTC
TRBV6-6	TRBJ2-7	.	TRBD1	CASRQGQSYEQYF	TGTGCCAGCAGACAGGGACAGTCTTACGAGCAGTACTTC
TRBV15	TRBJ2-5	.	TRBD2	CATSGGARETQYF	TGTGCCACTAGCGGGGGGGCCAGGGAGACCCAGTACTTC
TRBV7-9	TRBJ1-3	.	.	CASSFSGSGNTIYF	TGTGCCAGCAGCTTCTCCGGCTCTGGAAACACCATATATTTT
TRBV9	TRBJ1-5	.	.	CASSVGGSSNQPQHF	TGTGCCAGCAGCGTAGGAGGGTCGAGCAATCAGCCCCAGCATTTT
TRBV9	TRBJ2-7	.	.	CASSVGSLGEQYF	TGTGCCAGCAGCGTAGGGTCCCTAGGCGAGCAGTACTTC
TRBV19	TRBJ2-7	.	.	CASSPGPFGYEQYF	TGTGCCAGTAGTCCGGGACCCTTTGGCTACGAGCAGTACTTC
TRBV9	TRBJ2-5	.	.	CASSVVAGQETQYF	TGTGCCAGCAGCGTAGTGGCGGGGCAAGAGACCCAGTACTTC
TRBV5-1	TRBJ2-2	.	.	CASSPGNTGELFF	TGCGCCAGCAGCCCGGGGAACACCGGGGAGCTGTTTTTT
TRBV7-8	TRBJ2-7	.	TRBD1	CASTPDRGSYEQYF	TGTGCCAGCACCCCTGACAGGGGTTCCTACGAGCAGTACTTC
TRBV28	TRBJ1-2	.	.	CASRAVGGAGGYTF	TGTGCCAGCAGAGCCGTTGGGGGGGCTGGTGGCTACACCTTC
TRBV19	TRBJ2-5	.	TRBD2	CASSIDSGSRETQYF	TGTGCCAGTAGTATAGATAGCGGGAGTCGGGAGACCCAGTACTTC
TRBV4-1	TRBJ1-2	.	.	CASSQDNSYGYTF	TGCGCCAGCAGCCAAGACAATAGCTATGGCTACACCTTC
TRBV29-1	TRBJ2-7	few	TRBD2	CSVGASGRSYEQYF	TGCAGCGTTGGAGCTAGCGGCCGCTCCTACGAGCAGTACTTC
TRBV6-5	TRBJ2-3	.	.	CASSYSTWGLDTQYF	TGTGCCAGCAGTTACTCGACGTGGGGTTTAGATACGCAGTATTTT
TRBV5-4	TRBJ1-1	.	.	CASSLTGLSEAFF	TGTGCCAGCAGTCTTACAGGGCTATCTGAAGCTTTCTTT
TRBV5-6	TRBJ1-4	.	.	CASSSDRTLTNEKLFF	TGTGCCAGCAGCTCGGACAGAACCCTAACTAATGAAAAACTGTTTTTT
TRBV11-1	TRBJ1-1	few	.	CASSSPVNTEAFF	TGTGCCAGCAGCAGCCCAGTGAACACTGAAGCTTTCTTT
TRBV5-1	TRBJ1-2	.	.	CASSDTGGNYGYTF	TGCGCCAGCAGCGACACGGGGGGGAACTATGGCTACACCTTC
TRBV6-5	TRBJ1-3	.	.	CASRPTGTGNTIYF	TGTGCCAGCAGACCAACGGGTACTGGAAACACCATATATTTT
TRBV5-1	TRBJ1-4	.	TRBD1	CASSQTGLNEKLFF	TGCGCCAGCAGCCAGACAGGGCTAAATGAAAAACTGTTTTTT
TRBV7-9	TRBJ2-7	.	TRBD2	CASSLGRGSGYNEQYF	TGTGCCAGCAGCTTAGGAAGGGGTAGCGGGTACAACGAGCAGTACTTC
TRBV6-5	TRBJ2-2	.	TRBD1	CASRRTGSNTGELFF	TGTGCCAGCAGGAGGACAGGATCGAACACCGGGGAGCTGTTTTTT
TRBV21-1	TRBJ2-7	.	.	CASSNGDRASYEQYF	TGTGCCAGCAGCAATGGGGACAGGGCATCCTACGAGCAGTACTTC
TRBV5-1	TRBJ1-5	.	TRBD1	CASSPGTGSQPQHF	TGCGCCAGCAGCCCCGGGACAGGATCCCAGCCCCAGCATTTT
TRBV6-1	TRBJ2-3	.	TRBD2	CASSEETGLAGSTDTQYF	TGTGCCAGCAGTGAAGAGACCGGACTAGCGGGGAGCACAGATACGCAGTATTTT
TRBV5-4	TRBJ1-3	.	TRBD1	CATKPGGTGTIYF	TGTGCCACCAAACCAGGGGGTACGGGAACCATATATTTT
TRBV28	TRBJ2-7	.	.	CASSLAGHSYEQYF	TGTGCCAGCAGTTTAGCGGGACACTCCTACGAGCAGTACTTC
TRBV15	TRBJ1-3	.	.	CATSRGMYTGTGNTIYF	TGTGCCACCAGCAGAGGCATGTATACAGGTACCGGAAACACCATATATTTT
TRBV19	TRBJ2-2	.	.	CASSIGAGAGSGELFF	TGTGCCAGTAGTATAGGGGCCGGGGCCGGGTCCGGGGAGCTGTTTTTT
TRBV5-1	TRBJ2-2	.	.	CASSLAVEGTGELFF	TGCGCCAGCAGCTTGGCCGTTGAGGGGACCGGGGAGCTGTTTTTT
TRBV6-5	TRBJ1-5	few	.	CASSYRNQPQHF	TGTGCCAGCAGTTACAGGAATCAGCCCCAGCATTTT
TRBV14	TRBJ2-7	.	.	CASSPLRDSEYEQYF	TGTGCCAGCAGCCCCCTCCGGGACTCGGAGTACGAGCAGTACTTC
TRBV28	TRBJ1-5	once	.	CASSPAWGVEGQPQHF	TGTGCCAGCAGCCCCGCATGGGGGGTCGAGGGTCAGCCCCAGCATTTT
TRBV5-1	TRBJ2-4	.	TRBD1	CASSLGQGLTKNIQYF	TGCGCCAGCAGCTTGGGACAGGGTTTGACCAAAAACATTCAGTACTTC
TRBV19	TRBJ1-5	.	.	CASSFLGSNQPQHF	TGTGCCAGTAGCTTCCTCGGGAGCAATCAGCCCCAGCATTTT
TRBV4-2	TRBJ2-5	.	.	CASSPEGHSAGIEYF	TGTGCCAGCAGCCCCGAGGGCCACAGTGCTGGGATTGAGTACTTC
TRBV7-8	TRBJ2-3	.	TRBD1	CASSLRDRGITDTQYF	TGTGCCAGCAGCCTACGGGACAGGGGAATCACAGATACGCAGTATTTT
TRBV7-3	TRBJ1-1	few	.	CASSSQGINTEAFF	TGTGCCAGCAGCTCCCAGGGAATAAACACTGAAGCTTTCTTT